The 5 T cell receptor beta chains below were found in one sample sequenced in a study of Tregs in tolerant kidney transplant recipients. Clones were sequenced by immunoSEQ multiplex PCR, and TCRdb holds only the in-frame ones, with some missing. With roughly 25,000 clones in the sample, the ten largest clones hold more than 3.5%. The nonmyeloablative bone marrow transplants came from related graft donors, with transient mixed chimerism. The specimen was CD4+ T cells from blood (PBMCs), collected 6 months after the transplant. The receptors stem from a human patient who received a combined kidney and bone marrow transplant. Some T cells may possibly be graft donor cells.

A remark on this clone: The read ends 3 residues shy of where the CDR3 ends; the end is completed using the germline J gene. The chain recombines TRBV7-9 with TRBJ1-2; 8 bases match TRBD1. Looked up from germline, CDR1 is SEHNR and CDR2 is FQNEAQ (reference sequence). V shed 0 bases and J 7 bases; nucleotides not matched to a gene: 4. The CDR3 is made up of 14 amino acids. CDR3 sequence reads: CASSLAGQGGGYTF. The sequenced CDR3 bases are TGTGCCAGCAGCTTAGCCGGACAGGGTGGTGGC.

Details on this clone: Read data end 3 residues before the CDR3 end; the end is taken from the germline J gene. The chain uses TRBV18 and TRBJ1-1; D is unresolved. There are 13 residues in the CDR3. Germline values: CDR1 KGHSH, CDR2 LQKENI. Trimming left V 3 bases short and J 1 base short, with 6 bases between. CDR3 sequence: CASSPDWNTEAFF. The CDR3 DNA, read in part, is TGTGCCAGCTCACCGGACTGGAACACTGAA.

Concerning this clone itself: The DNA ends 3 residues before the CDR3 does, and the rest of the CDR3 is filled in from the germline J gene. The chain combines TRBV29-1 with TRBJ2-6, with 7 bases that match TRBD1. CDR3 size: 16 residues. V was clipped by 4 bases and J by 2 bases; unmatched bases: 8. Germline lookup yields CDR1 SQVTM and CDR2 ANQGSEA. The CDR3 bases that were read are TGCAGCGTTGTGAACAGGGGCCTAACTGGGGCCAACGTC. Residues: CSVVNRGLTGANV. The full CDR3 is CSVVNRGLTGANVLTF. The full variable domain, in which reference TRBV29-1 and TRBJ2-6 provide the parts outside the CDR3, is SAVISQKPSRDICQRGTSLTIQCQVDSQVTMMFWYRQQPGQSLTLIATANQGSEATYESGFVIDKFPISRPNLTFSTLTVSNMSPEDSSIYLCSVVNRGLTGANVLTFGAGSRLTVL.

The DNA read from the CDR3 is TGTGCCAGCAGCTTGGACCCAGGCCCCACAGATACG. The encoded protein is CASSLDPGPTDT. The whole CDR3 protein reads CASSLDPGPTDTQYF. The V call is TRBV5-4, the J call TRBJ2-3; D is unclear. The missing CDR3 end, 3 residues past where the read stops, is filled in from the germline J gene. Between the trimmed V and J ends, which lost 0 bases and 2 bases, there was a span of 10 bases. CDR3 size: 15 residues. Germline values: CDR1 SGHNT, CDR2 YYREEE (reference sequence). The variable domain in full, with the rest retrieved from reference TRBV5-4 and TRBJ2-3, is ETGVTQSPTHLIKTRGQQVTLRCSSQSGHNTVSWYQQALGQGPQFIFQYYREEENGRGNFPPRFSGLQFPNYSSELNVNALELDDSALYLCASSLDPGPTDTQYFGPGTRLTVL.

On this clone itself: From the germline J gene comes the end of the CDR3, since the read stops 3 residues before it. The chain has TRBV30 and TRBJ2-2; D uncertain. V was trimmed by 2 bases and J by 2 bases, leaving 6 bases between them. This CDR3 contains 13 residues. Germline V gives CDR1 GTSNPN, CDR2 SVGIG (reference sequence). CDR3 sequence: CAWSFKNTGELFF. CDR3 DNA, as far as it was read: TGTGCCTGGAGTTTTAAAAACACCGGGGAG. The full variable domain, its missing parts supplied by reference TRBV30 and TRBJ2-2, is SQTIHQWPATLVQPVGSPLSLECTVEGTSNPNLYWYRQAAGRGLQLLFYSVGIGQISSEVPQNLSASRPQDRQFILSSKKLLLSDSGFYLCAWSFKNTGELFFGEGSRLTVL.